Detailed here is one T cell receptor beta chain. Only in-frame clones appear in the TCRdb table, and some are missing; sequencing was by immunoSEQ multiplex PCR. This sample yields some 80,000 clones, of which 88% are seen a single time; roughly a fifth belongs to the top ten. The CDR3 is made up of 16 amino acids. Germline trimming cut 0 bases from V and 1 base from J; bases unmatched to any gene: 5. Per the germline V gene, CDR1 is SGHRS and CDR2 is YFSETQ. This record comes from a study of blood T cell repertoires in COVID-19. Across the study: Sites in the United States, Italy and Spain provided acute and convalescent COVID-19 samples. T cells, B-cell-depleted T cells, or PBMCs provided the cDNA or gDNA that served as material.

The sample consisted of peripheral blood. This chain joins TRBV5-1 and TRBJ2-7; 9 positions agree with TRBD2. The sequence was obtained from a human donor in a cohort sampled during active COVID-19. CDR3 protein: CASSLVAGVMSYEQYF. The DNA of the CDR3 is TGCGCCAGCAGCTTGGTAGCGGGGGTCATGTCCTACGAGCAGTACTTC.